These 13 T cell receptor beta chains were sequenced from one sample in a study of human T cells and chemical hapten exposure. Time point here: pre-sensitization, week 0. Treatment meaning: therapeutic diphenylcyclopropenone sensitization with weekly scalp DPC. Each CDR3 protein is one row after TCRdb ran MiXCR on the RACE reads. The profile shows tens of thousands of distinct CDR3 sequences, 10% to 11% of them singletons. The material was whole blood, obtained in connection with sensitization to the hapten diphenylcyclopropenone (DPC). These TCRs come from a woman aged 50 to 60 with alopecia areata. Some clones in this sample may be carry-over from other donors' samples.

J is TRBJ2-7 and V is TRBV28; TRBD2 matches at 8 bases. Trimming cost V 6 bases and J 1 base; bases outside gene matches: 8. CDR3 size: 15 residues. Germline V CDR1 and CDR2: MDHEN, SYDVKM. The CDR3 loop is CASRELAAASYEQYF. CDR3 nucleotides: TGTGCCAGCAGGGAACTAGCGGCAGCATCCTACGAGCAGTACTTC.

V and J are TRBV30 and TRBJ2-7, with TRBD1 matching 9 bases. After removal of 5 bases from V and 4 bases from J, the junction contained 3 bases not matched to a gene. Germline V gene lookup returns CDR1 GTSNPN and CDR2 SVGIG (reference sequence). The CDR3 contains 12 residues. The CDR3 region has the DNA TGTGCCTGGGGACAGGGGCCGTACGAGCAGTACTTC. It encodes CAWGQGPYEQYF. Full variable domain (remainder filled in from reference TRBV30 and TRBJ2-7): SQTIHQWPATLVQPVGSPLSLECTVEGTSNPNLYWYRQAAGRGLQLLFYSVGIGQISSEVPQNLSASRPQDRQFILSSKKLLLSDSGFYLCAWGQGPYEQYFGPGTRLTVT.

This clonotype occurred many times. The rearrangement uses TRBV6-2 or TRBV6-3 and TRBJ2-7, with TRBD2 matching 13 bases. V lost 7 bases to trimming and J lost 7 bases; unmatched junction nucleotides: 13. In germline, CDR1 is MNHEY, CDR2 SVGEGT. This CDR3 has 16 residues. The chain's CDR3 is CASNQGLAGKIGEQYF. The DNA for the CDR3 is TGTGCCAGCAACCAGGGACTAGCGGGGAAAATCGGGGAGCAGTACTTC.

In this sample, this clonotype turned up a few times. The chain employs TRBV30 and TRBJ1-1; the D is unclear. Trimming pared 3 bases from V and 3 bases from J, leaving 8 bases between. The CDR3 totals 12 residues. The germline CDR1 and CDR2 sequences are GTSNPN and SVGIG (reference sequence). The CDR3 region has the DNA TGTGCCTGGAGCGTCCCCCACACTGAAGCTTTCTTT. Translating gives CAWSVPHTEAFF.

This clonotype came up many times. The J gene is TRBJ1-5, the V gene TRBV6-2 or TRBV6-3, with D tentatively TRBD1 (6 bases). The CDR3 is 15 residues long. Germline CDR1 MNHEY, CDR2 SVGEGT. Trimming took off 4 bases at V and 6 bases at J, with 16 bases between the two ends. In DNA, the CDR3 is TGTGCCAGCAGTTCCTCGGGGGCGCTTCCTCAGCCCCAGCATTTT. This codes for CASSSSGALPQPQHF.

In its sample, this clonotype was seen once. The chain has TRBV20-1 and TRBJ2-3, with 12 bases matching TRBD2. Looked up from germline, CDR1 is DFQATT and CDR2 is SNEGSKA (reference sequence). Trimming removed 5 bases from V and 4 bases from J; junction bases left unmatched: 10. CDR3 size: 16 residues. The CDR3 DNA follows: TGCAGTGCTTCCCTTCGGACTAGCGGGATTGCAGATACGCAGTATTTT. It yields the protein CSASLRTSGIADTQYF.

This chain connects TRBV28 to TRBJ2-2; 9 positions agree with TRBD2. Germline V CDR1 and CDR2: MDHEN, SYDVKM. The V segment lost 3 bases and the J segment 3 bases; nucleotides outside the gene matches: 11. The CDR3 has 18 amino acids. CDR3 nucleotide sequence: TGTGCCAGCAGTTTTGGGTTGCGGGAGGGCTCGTACACCGGGGAGCTGTTTTTT. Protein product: CASSFGLREGSYTGELFF. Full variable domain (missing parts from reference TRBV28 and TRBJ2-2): DVKVTQSSRYLVKRTGEKVFLECVQDMDHENMFWYRQDPGLGLRLIYFSYDVKMKEKGDIPEGYSVSREKKERFSLILESASTNQTSMYLCASSFGLREGSYTGELFFGEGSRLTVL.

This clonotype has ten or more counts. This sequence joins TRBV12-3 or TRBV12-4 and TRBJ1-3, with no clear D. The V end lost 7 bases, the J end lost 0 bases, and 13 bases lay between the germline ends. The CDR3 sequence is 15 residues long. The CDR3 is CASNADGLSGNTIYF. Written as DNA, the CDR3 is TGTGCCAGCAATGCGGACGGCCTCTCTGGAAACACCATATATTTT.

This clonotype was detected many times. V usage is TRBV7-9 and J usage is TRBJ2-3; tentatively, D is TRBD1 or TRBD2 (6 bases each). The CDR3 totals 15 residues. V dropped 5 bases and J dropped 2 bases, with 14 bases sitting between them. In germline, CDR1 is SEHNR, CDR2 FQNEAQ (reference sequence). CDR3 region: CASSPLGGITDTQYF. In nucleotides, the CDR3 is TGTGCCAGCAGCCCATTGGGGGGCATCACAGATACGCAGTATTTT.

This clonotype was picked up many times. As DNA, the CDR3 is TGTGCCAGCAGGACCTTTAACACTGAAGCTTTCTTT. Encoded protein: CASRTFNTEAFF. V and J are TRBV27 and TRBJ1-1, with no clear D. This CDR3 is built from 12 residues. The germline gives CDR1 MNHEY, CDR2 SMNVEV (reference sequence). Deletions cut 6 bases from V and 2 bases from J, with 7 bases between.

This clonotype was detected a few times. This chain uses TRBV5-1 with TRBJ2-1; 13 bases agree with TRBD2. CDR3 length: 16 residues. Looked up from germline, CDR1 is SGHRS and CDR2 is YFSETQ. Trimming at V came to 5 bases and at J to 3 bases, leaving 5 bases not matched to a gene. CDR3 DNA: TGCGCCAGCAGTACGACTAGCGGGGGGATCTACAATGAGCAGTTCTTC. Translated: CASSTTSGGIYNEQFF. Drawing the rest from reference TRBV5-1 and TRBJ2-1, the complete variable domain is KAGVTQTPRYLIKTRGQQVTLSCSPISGHRSVSWYQQTPGQGLQFLFEYFSETQRNKGNFPGRFSGRQFSNSRSEMNVSTLELGDSALYLCASSTTSGGIYNEQFFGPGTRLTVL.

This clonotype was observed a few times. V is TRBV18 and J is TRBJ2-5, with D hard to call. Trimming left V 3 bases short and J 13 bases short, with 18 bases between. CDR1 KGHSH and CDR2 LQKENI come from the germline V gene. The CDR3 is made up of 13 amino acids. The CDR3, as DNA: TGTGCCAGCTCACCGGACCTAGTCATTGCGAGGTACTTC. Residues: CASSPDLVIARYF.

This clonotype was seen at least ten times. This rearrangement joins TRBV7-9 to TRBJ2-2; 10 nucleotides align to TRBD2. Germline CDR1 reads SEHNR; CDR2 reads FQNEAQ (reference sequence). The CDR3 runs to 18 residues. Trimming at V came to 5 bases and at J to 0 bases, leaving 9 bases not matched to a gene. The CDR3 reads CASSRSGTSVSNTGELFF. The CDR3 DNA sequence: TGTGCCAGCAGCCGATCCGGGACTAGCGTTTCGAACACCGGGGAGCTGTTTTTT.